This T cell receptor (beta chain) came from a study of cytomegalovirus exposure and HLA in healthy donors. Findings and caveats of the study: The authors reported that TCR beta sequences could predict HLA-A and HLA-B alleles. These predictions were accurate for most subjects in the first cohort. Cytomegalovirus status was reportedly diagnosed by the classifier with high specificity and sensitivity. Researchers reported in a later analysis that a missense DCLRE1C variant was tied to TCR beta V- and J-gene trimming.

Germline values: CDR1 SGHTA, CDR2 FQGNSA. The CDR3 loop spans 17 amino acids. Trimming removed 1 base at V and 2 bases at J, with 16 bases between. PCR was performed using 60 Vbeta and 13 Jbeta primers. Clones were sequenced by immunoSEQ multiplex PCR, and TCRdb holds only the in-frame ones, with some missing. The sample yields approximately 160,000 clones, 82% seen once. This clone came up a few times. Its antigen is unknown. The sample taken for sequencing was PBMCs. The sequence was obtained from a girl aged 10 to 17 in good health and CMV-seropositive. V gene TRBV7-2 combines with J gene TRBJ2-3; D is ambiguous. DNA of the CDR3: TGTGCCAGCAGCTTAGGGTCTCTCTCCTTACACACAGATACGCAGTATTTT. Amino acid sequence: CASSLGSLSLHTDTQYF. The full variable domain, rest sourced from reference TRBV7-2 and TRBJ2-3, is GAGVSQSPSNKVTEKGKDVELRCDPISGHTALYWYRQSLGQGLEFLIYFQGNSAPDKSGLPSDRFSAERTGGSVSTLTIQRTQQEDSAVYLCASSLGSLSLHTDTQYFGPGTRLTVL.